These 32 T cell receptor beta chains came from one sample sequenced in a study of T cells in women clearing cervical HPV infection (dated by TCRdb to the late 2010s). The receptor library was made with the immunoSEQ multiplex PCR assay. Sourced from immuneACCESS, this table was stored by TCRdb with only in-frame sequences that have V and J called. A share of the clones is absent; for the studies checked, an unresolved V gene accounts for under half, and the remainder has no known explanation. The sample's clone listing holds tens of thousands of clones. Together, the top ten hold about 0.94% of the sample. The sample taken for sequencing was blood buffy coat. The source of these receptors is a woman aged 18 to 75 with a cervical HPV16 infection that either progressed to CIN3+ or cleared (not recorded which).

Comments on this clone: The CDR3 end lies 3 residues beyond the end of the read and is filled in from the germline J gene. The chain links TRBV14 to TRBJ1-2, with 9 bases that match TRBD1. The CDR3 length is 16 residues. Germline CDR1 and CDR2: SGHDN and FVKESK. V was clipped by 2 bases and J by 7 bases; unmatched bases: 11. CDR3 sequence: CASSQTRGQGAFGYTF. The DNA read from the CDR3 is TGTGCCAGCAGCCAAACAAGGGGACAGGGCGCGTTTGGC.

About this clone: The CDR3 is cut off 3 residues early in the read; its end comes from the germline J gene. The chain employs TRBV2 and TRBJ2-3, with a weak D call TRBD1 (6 bases). Looked up from germline, CDR1 is SNHLY and CDR2 is FYNNEI. The CDR3 sequence is 13 residues long. The sequenced part of the CDR3 DNA is TGTGCCAGCTCGCAGGACAGCCAAGAGACG. This encodes CASSQDSQET. The entire CDR3 protein is CASSQDSQETQYF.

Concerning this clone itself: The read finishes 3 residues shy of the CDR3 end, and the germline J gene is used to complete it. V and J are TRBV30 and TRBJ2-3, with D possibly being TRBD2 (5 bases). The CDR3 covers 12 residues. V lost 3 bases to trimming and J lost 1 base, with 5 bases between them. The germline V gene has CDR1 GTSNPN and CDR2 SVGIG (reference sequence). CDR3 DNA (partial): TGTGCCTGGAGGAGGGGCACAGATACG. Translation: CAWRRGTDT. The CDR3 in full is CAWRRGTDTQYF.

The DNA read from the CDR3 is TGTGCCAGCAGCCTCCAACAGGGGGGGACAGATACG. Translating it yields CASSLQQGGTDT. From start to end, the CDR3 is CASSLQQGGTDTQYF. The rearrangement links TRBV2 to TRBJ2-3; weak D call: TRBD1 (8 bases). Sequencing ends 3 residues short of the CDR3 end; the germline J gene provides the rest. Trimming pared 6 bases from V and 3 bases from J, leaving 16 bases between. The germline CDR1 and CDR2 sequences are SNHLY and FYNNEI. The CDR3 contains 15 residues.

Concerning this clone: The read halts 3 residues ahead of the CDR3 end, with the missing end drawn from the germline J gene. The J gene is TRBJ1-2, the V gene TRBV29-1; D may be TRBD1 (6 bases). Trimming took off 6 bases at V and 1 base at J, with 15 bases between the two ends. The V gene's germline CDR1 is SQVTM and CDR2 ANQGSEA. CDR3 size: 14 residues. The covered CDR3 bases are TGCAGCGTGCTCCTTGGACAGTTTAACTATGGC. Its translation is CSVLLGQFNYG. The CDR3 reads in full as CSVLLGQFNYGYTF.

Regarding this clone: The read stops 3 residues short of the end of the CDR3; the missing end is completed from the germline J gene. This chain links TRBV6-2 or TRBV6-3 with TRBJ2-7, with 7 bases identical to TRBD2. Germline CDR1 and CDR2: MNHEY and SVGEGT. The CDR3 spans 14 residues. V lost 0 bases, J lost 2 bases, and 1 base stayed unmatched. CDR3 bases read: TGTGCCAGCAGTTACTCGAGCGGGGCCTACGAG. It encodes CASSYSSGAYE. The CDR3 in full is CASSYSSGAYEQYF.

Remarks on this clone: The DNA ends 3 residues before the CDR3 does, and the rest of the CDR3 is filled in from the germline J gene. The chain is built from TRBV7-9 and TRBJ2-3; 9 bases are shared with TRBD1. This CDR3 is 14 amino acids long. CDR1 and CDR2 from the germline V gene are SEHNR and FQNEAQ (reference sequence). CDR3 protein: CASSFTGGGETQYF. The DNA read from the CDR3 is TGTGCCAGCAGCTTTACAGGGGGCGGTGAGACG.

Points on this clone: Read data end 3 residues before the CDR3 end; the end is taken from the germline J gene. The rearrangement uses TRBV5-1 and TRBJ2-3; TRBD2 aligns across 15 bases. The CDR3 covers 19 residues. CDR1 SGHRS and CDR2 YFSETQ come from the germline V gene. The trim removed 4 bases at V and 0 bases at J, leaving 9 bases unmatched. The CDR3 bases that were read are TGCGCCAGCAGCGAGGGACTAGCGGGGGGAACCATTAGCACAGATACG. Translation gives CASSEGLAGGTISTDT. The entire CDR3 is CASSEGLAGGTISTDTQYF.

Comments on this clone: The sequenced fragment ends 3 residues before the CDR3 boundary, so the rest is inferred from the germline J gene. V and J are TRBV12-3 or TRBV12-4 and TRBJ1-1; D is possibly TRBD1 (6 bases). The V and J ends lost 3 bases and 0 bases respectively, with 8 bases between them. This CDR3 spans 14 amino acids. The CDR3 spells CASSLTGLNTEAFF. The sequenced CDR3 bases are TGTGCCAGCAGTTTGACAGGCCTGAACACTGAA.

Regarding this clone: The read ends 3 residues before the CDR3 terminus; that terminus is restored from the germline J gene. This chain joins TRBV2 and TRBJ1-1; D perhaps matches TRBD1 (5 bases). The V gene lost 7 bases and the J gene lost 6 bases, with 12 bases spanning the gap. This CDR3 region has 12 residues. CDR1 and CDR2 (germline): SNHLY, FYNNEI. The sequenced part of the CDR3 DNA is TGTGCCAGCATCGCGGAGACAGCTGAA. It encodes CASIAETAE. The CDR3 in its entirety is CASIAETAEAFF.

As for this clone: With the read ending 3 residues before the CDR3 end, the germline J gene is used to fill in that end. The chain couples TRBV20-1 to TRBJ1-1; 7 bases map to TRBD1. With 6 bases clipped from V and 4 bases from J, the junction kept 5 bases outside the gene matches. The germline V gene encodes CDR1 DFQATT and CDR2 SNEGSKA (reference sequence). The CDR3 is 12 amino acids. CDR3 in amino acids: CSAKTGRTEAFF. The sequenced part of the CDR3 DNA is TGCAGTGCGAAGACAGGGCGCACTGAA.

With regard to this clone: The read is 3 residues too short to cover the CDR3 end, so that end is filled in from the germline J gene. V and J are TRBV5-1 and TRBJ2-1; D is perhaps TRBD1 (5 bases). The CDR3 runs 13 residues. Germline V gives CDR1 SGHRS, CDR2 YFSETQ. Trimming cost V 3 bases and J 7 bases, with 11 bases left between them. The CDR3 loop is CASSSIQENEQFF. The CDR3 DNA, read in part, is TGCGCCAGCAGCTCAATACAGGAGAATGAG. The variable domain in full, completed from reference TRBV5-1 and TRBJ2-1, reads KAGVTQTPRYLIKTRGQQVTLSCSPISGHRSVSWYQQTPGQGLQFLFEYFSETQRNKGNFPGRFSGRQFSNSRSEMNVSTLELGDSALYLCASSSIQENEQFFGPGTRLTVL.

As for this clone: The read stops 3 residues short of the end of the CDR3; the missing end is completed from the germline J gene. The chain combines TRBV5-1 with TRBJ1-4; no clear D gene. Trimming stripped 4 bases from V and 0 bases from J, with 10 bases between. Germline assignment: CDR1 SGHRS and CDR2 YFSETQ. The CDR3 has 15 amino acids. The CDR3 protein is CASSPRGSTNEKLFF. Incomplete CDR3 DNA: TGCGCCAGCAGCCCCAGAGGGTCAACTAATGAAAAA.

On this clone: The observed sequence ends 3 residues before the CDR3 terminus, with the missing tail filled in from the germline J gene. The chain is built from TRBV5-1 and TRBJ2-1, with 12 bases identical to TRBD2. Germline V gene sequence: CDR1 SGHRS, CDR2 YFSETQ. V shed 7 bases and J 4 bases; nucleotides not matched to a gene: 6. The CDR3 extends over 15 amino acids. CDR3 bases read: TGCGCCAGCGGAACCGGGACTAGCGGGTACAATGAG. Translated, it gives CASGTGTSGYNE. The complete CDR3 sequence is CASGTGTSGYNEQFF.

Notes on this clone: The read comes to an end 3 residues before the CDR3 does, leaving the germline J gene to fill in the end. The J gene is TRBJ1-2, the V gene TRBV11-3, with D possibly TRBD1 on 6 matching bases. Trimming took 4 bases from V and 5 from J, leaving 17 bases between them. The CDR3 extends over 15 amino acids. Germline CDR1 SGHNT, CDR2 YENEEA. Incomplete CDR3 DNA: TGTGCCAGCAGCTGGGGGGGGGCAACCCTTTATGGC. Protein sequence: CASSWGGATLYG. The full-length CDR3 reads as CASSWGGATLYGYTF. Complete variable domain (other parts from reference TRBV11-3 and TRBJ1-2): EAGVVQSPRYKIIEKKQPVAFWCNPISGHNTLYWYLQNLGQGPELLIRYENEEAVDDSQLPKDRFSAERLKGVDSTLKIQPAELGDSAVYLCASSWGGATLYGYTFGSGTRLTVV.

Worth noting for this clone: The read gets to within 3 residues of the CDR3 end, and the germline J gene fills in the rest. The chain combines TRBV29-1 with TRBJ2-5; D not resolved. Trimming left V 5 bases short and J 5 bases short, with 15 bases between. Looked up from germline, CDR1 is SQVTM and CDR2 is ANQGSEA. The CDR3 length is 13 residues. The sequenced CDR3 bases are TGCAGCGTTCAGTCTCCAACCAGGGAGACC. The encoded protein is CSVQSPTRET. The entire CDR3 sequence reads CSVQSPTRETQYF.

Turning to this clone: Read coverage stops 3 residues before the CDR3 terminus; the germline J gene supplies the remainder. The chain joins TRBV19 to TRBJ2-3, with TRBD2 as a possible D gene (5 bases). The CDR3 contains 15 residues. Per the germline V gene, CDR1 is LNHDA and CDR2 is SQIVND (reference sequence). Deletions cut 6 bases from V and 3 bases from J, with 16 bases between. CDR3 sequence reads: CASSPGLYVTDTQYF. CDR3 DNA, as far as it was read: TGTGCCAGTAGCCCAGGACTCTACGTTACAGATACG. The full variable domain, with the rest looked up from reference TRBV19 and TRBJ2-3, is DGGITQSPKYLFRKEGQNVTLSCEQNLNHDAMYWYRQDPGQGLRLIYYSQIVNDFQKGDIAEGYSVSREKKESFPLTVTSAQKNPTAFYLCASSPGLYVTDTQYFGPGTRLTVL.

About this clone: The read terminates 3 residues before the CDR3 end, so the remaining end is supplied by the germline J gene. V and J are TRBV19 and TRBJ1-4, with 7 bases lining up with TRBD1. Germline CDR1 reads LNHDA; CDR2 reads SQIVND (reference sequence). This CDR3 is built from 16 residues. CDR3 sequence: CASSDRELAGANVLFF. The CDR3 DNA, read in part, is TGTGCCAGTAGCGACAGGGAACTGGCTGGGGCCAACGTA.

On this clone: The read terminates 3 residues before the CDR3 end, so the remaining end is supplied by the germline J gene. This chain connects TRBV6-1 to TRBJ1-1; TRBD1 matches at 8 bases. This CDR3 is 14 amino acids long. Looked up from germline, CDR1 is MNHNS and CDR2 is SASEGT. CDR3 bases read: TGTGCCAGCAGTGAAACAGGGGGGGATAGGCGG. Encoded protein: CASSETGGDRR. The entire CDR3 protein is CASSETGGDRRAFF.

About this clone itself: The read halts 3 residues ahead of the CDR3 end, with the missing end drawn from the germline J gene. The rearrangement uses TRBV7-6 and TRBJ2-7; D possibly corresponds to TRBD1 (6 bases). CDR1 and CDR2 from the germline V gene are SGHVS and FNYEAQ. The germline V and J ends were trimmed by 5 bases and 5 bases, with 19 bases remaining between them. The CDR3 loop spans 15 amino acids. The CDR3: CASSPEPGQFHEQYF. The CDR3 bases that were read are TGTGCCAGCAGCCCCGAACCAGGACAGTTCCACGAG.

In regard to this clone: The junction differs from germline at one of its ends, possibly a read error. The CDR3 extends 3 residues past the end of the read, so its final part is completed from the germline J gene. Other DNA sequences in the sample encode the same CDR3. The chain joins TRBV18 to TRBJ1-3, with 7 positions matching TRBD1. Germline-derived CDR1 and CDR2 are KGHSH and LQKENI. The CDR3 is made up of 16 amino acids. This CDR3 reads CASSSQGGNSGNTIYF. The sequenced CDR3 bases are TGTGCCAGCTCATCCCAAGGGGGCAACTCTGGAAACACG.

The DNA read from the CDR3 is TGTGCCAGCAGTTCCCGCTACGAG. Amino acids: CASSSRYE. The whole CDR3 protein reads CASSSRYEQYF. The rearrangement joins TRBV12-3 or TRBV12-4 to TRBJ2-7; no reliable D call. The CDR3 is cut off 3 residues early in the read; its end comes from the germline J gene. The CDR3 covers 11 residues. V lost 4 bases to trimming and J lost 3 bases, with 4 bases between them.

Concerning this clone: The CDR3 end is not reached by the read, which stops 3 residues before it; the germline J gene fills it in. The chain uses TRBV30 and TRBJ2-7; perhaps TRBD1 as D (6 bases). Between the trimmed V and J ends, which lost 0 bases and 6 bases, there was a span of 18 bases. This CDR3 contains 15 residues. Germline V gene sequence: CDR1 GTSNPN, CDR2 SVGIG (reference sequence). CDR3 region: CAWSVGAGDLLEQYF. The CDR3 bases that were read are TGTGCCTGGAGTGTAGGTGCAGGGGACCTGCTCGAG.

Details on this clone: The CDR3 extends 3 residues past the end of the read, so its final part is completed from the germline J gene. The chain has TRBV18 and TRBJ1-1; TRBD1 matches 9 bases. Germline assignment: CDR1 KGHSH and CDR2 LQKENI. The CDR3 spans 17 residues. V lost 6 bases to trimming and J lost 4 bases; unmatched junction nucleotides: 15. CDR3 bases read: TGTGCCAGCTCGCCCGGACAGGGGCCCATACGGACCACTGAA. Translating it yields CASSPGQGPIRTTE. From start to end, the CDR3 is CASSPGQGPIRTTEAFF.

Note on this clone: The CDR3 end lies 3 residues beyond the end of the read and is filled in from the germline J gene. This chain uses TRBV5-1 with TRBJ2-3, with a possible D match to TRBD1 (6 bases). Germline V CDR1 and CDR2: SGHRS, YFSETQ. The V and J ends lost 7 bases and 0 bases respectively, with 12 bases between them. The CDR3 extends over 14 amino acids. The CDR3 region is CASLPGQSTDTQYF. The part of the CDR3 DNA that was read is TGCGCCAGCCTTCCCGGACAGAGCACAGATACG.

As concerns this clone: The read stops 3 residues short of the end of the CDR3; the missing end is completed from the germline J gene. The chain carries TRBV6-1 and TRBJ2-7, with D tentatively TRBD2 (6 bases). There are 14 residues in the CDR3. Trimming stripped 4 bases from V and 2 bases from J, with 12 bases between. Germline-derived CDR1 and CDR2 are MNHNS and SASEGT. The CDR3 spells CASSGTGLTYEQYF. The sequenced CDR3 bases are TGTGCCAGCAGTGGCACGGGACTCACCTACGAG.

Worth noting for this clone: The read comes to an end 3 residues before the CDR3 does, leaving the germline J gene to fill in the end. The genes are TRBV6-1 and TRBJ2-5; tentatively, D is TRBD1 (6 bases). CDR1 and CDR2 (germline): MNHNS, SASEGT. The CDR3 contains 15 residues. CDR3: CASSDQLGARDTQYF. The sequenced part of the CDR3 DNA is TGTGCCAGCAGTGATCAGTTGGGGGCGCGCGATACC.

As to this clone: The observed sequence ends 3 residues before the CDR3 terminus, with the missing tail filled in from the germline J gene. This chain connects TRBV15 to TRBJ2-3; D unresolved. This CDR3 spans 15 amino acids. Germline lookup yields CDR1 LNHNV and CDR2 YYDKDF (reference sequence). Trimming left V 0 bases short and J 6 bases short, with 13 bases between. Incomplete CDR3 DNA: TGTGCCACCAGCAGAGAAGGTCCCAGTGCTGATACG. Protein sequence: CATSREGPSADT. The CDR3 in its entirety is CATSREGPSADTQYF.

Details on this clone: Read coverage stops 3 residues before the CDR3 terminus; the germline J gene supplies the remainder. The chain carries TRBV7-9 and TRBJ1-1; no clear D. Germline values: CDR1 SEHNR, CDR2 FQNEAQ (reference sequence). V was pared by 4 bases and J by 7 bases, with 10 bases between. This CDR3 is built from 12 residues. The DNA read from the CDR3 is TGTGCCAGCAGCTCGTTTACGGGTGAA. Protein: CASSSFTGE. Given in full, the CDR3 is CASSSFTGEAFF.

A note on this clone: The observed sequence ends 3 residues before the CDR3 terminus, with the missing tail filled in from the germline J gene. The chain has TRBV20-1 and TRBJ2-5; possible D gene TRBD2, 5 bases. CDR1 is DFQATT, CDR2 SNEGSKA, per germline (reference sequence). Trimming removed 3 bases from V and 1 base from J, with 15 bases in between. This CDR3 comprises 15 residues. Partial CDR3 DNA: TGCAGTGCTAGTCCGCCGGGGTCTCCCCAAGAGACC. Translation: CSASPPGSPQET. From start to end, the CDR3 is CSASPPGSPQETQYF.

Of note for this clone: The read falls 3 residues short of the CDR3 end, and the missing part is taken from the germline J gene. The V gene is TRBV15, the J gene TRBJ1-5, with a tentative D call TRBD1 (6 bases). The CDR3 is 15 residues long. CDR1 LNHNV and CDR2 YYDKDF come from the germline V gene (reference sequence). V shed 1 base and J shed 2 bases, with 9 bases lying between them. The DNA read from the CDR3 is TGTGCCACCAGCAGAGCTACAGGGCGCAATCAGCCC. Encoded protein: CATSRATGRNQP. The CDR3 in full is CATSRATGRNQPQHF.

Notes on this clone: The read terminates 3 residues ahead of where the CDR3 ends, so the germline J gene completes it. This chain links TRBV5-4 with TRBJ2-7; 10 bases are a match to TRBD2. The CDR3 sequence is 14 residues long. Trimming took 5 bases from V and 4 from J; bases not matched to a gene: 6. In germline, CDR1 is SGHNT, CDR2 YYREEE (reference sequence). CDR3 DNA (partial): TGTGCCAGCAGTCAGCGGGGGGGTCATTACGAG. Protein: CASSQRGGHYE. The entire CDR3 sequence reads CASSQRGGHYEQYF.